Listed here are 7 T cell receptor beta chains from one sample, sequenced in a study of T cells after yellow fever vaccination. One entry per CDR3 protein results from TCRdb running MiXCR on the 5' RACE reads. There are roughly 300,000 distinct CDR3 sequences in the sample; about 6.9% occur only once, and 15% to 20% lies in the top ten. Sequenced material: PBMCs, taken more than 40 days after the first yellow fever vaccination. These receptors originate from a man between 18 and 35 years old who received the YFV17D yellow fever vaccine.

This clonotype was seen a few times. This sequence joins TRBV14 and TRBJ2-7; D is uncertain. Per the germline V gene, CDR1 is SGHDN and CDR2 is FVKESK. With 6 bases removed from V and 0 bases from J, the gap between germline ends came to 6 bases. There are 12 residues in the CDR3. In DNA form, the CDR3 reads TGTGCCAGCAGAGGGTTCTCCTACGAGCAGTACTTC. Translated, it gives CASRGFSYEQYF.

The CDR3 protein is CSARVGSSYEQYF. CDR3 in DNA: TGCAGTGCTAGAGTCGGGAGCTCCTACGAGCAGTACTTC. The J gene is TRBJ2-7, the V gene TRBV20-1; tentative D call: TRBD2 (6 bases). CDR3 length equals 13 residues. The V gene lost 1 base and the J gene lost 0 bases, with 7 bases spanning the gap. The germline gives CDR1 DFQATT, CDR2 SNEGSKA (reference sequence).

The sample holds a few counts of this clonotype. The chain employs TRBV6-5 and TRBJ1-2, with unresolved D. The CDR3 is 13 residues long. CDR1 is MNHEY, CDR2 SVGAGI, per germline. Deletions cut 4 bases from V and 4 bases from J, with 10 bases between. The CDR3 is CASSFGEGYGYTF. CDR3 bases: TGTGCCAGCAGTTTCGGCGAGGGCTATGGCTACACCTTC.

This clonotype was detected a few times. As DNA, the CDR3 is TGTGCCAGCAGCCAAGTTTCCCAGGGAAGCCAACCTAACTATGGCTACACCTTC. Encoded protein: CASSQVSQGSQPNYGYTF. The chain recombines TRBV4-2 with TRBJ1-2, with D perhaps matching TRBD1 (5 bases). CDR1 and CDR2 from the germline V gene are LGHNA and YNFKEQ. The germline V and J ends were trimmed by 1 base and 0 bases, with 18 bases remaining between them. The CDR3 contains 18 residues.

This clonotype turned up a few times. The CDR3 loop reads CASSRGTENTEAFF. CDR3 bases: TGTGCCAGCTCACGCGGGACAGAAAACACTGAAGCTTTCTTT. This chain connects TRBV18 to TRBJ1-1; 7 nucleotides agree with TRBD1. The CDR3 has 14 amino acids. V was pared by 4 bases and J by 2 bases, with 4 bases of the junction left unmatched. Germline CDR1 KGHSH, CDR2 LQKENI.

This clonotype was detected many times. The chain joins TRBV12-3 or TRBV12-4 to TRBJ1-6; D gene uncertain. V was trimmed by 4 bases and J by 0 bases, leaving 10 bases between them. The CDR3 is 16 residues long. CDR3 sequence (DNA): TGTGCCAGCAGTTCCGGCGGATTCTCCTATAATTCACCCCTCCACTTT. This translates into CASSSGGFSYNSPLHF.

This clonotype has a handful of counts. The chain uses TRBV18 and TRBJ1-1; 7 nucleotides line up with TRBD1. Germline-derived CDR1 and CDR2 are KGHSH and LQKENI. With V trimmed by 1 base and J by 4 bases, 6 bases remained unmatched. This CDR3 is built from 15 residues. The DNA for the CDR3 is TGTGCCAGCTCACCACTGACCGGGACAGCCACTGAAGCTTTCTTT. The encoded protein is CASSPLTGTATEAFF.